These 23 T cell receptor beta chains share one sample of origin, sequenced in a study of blood T cell repertoires in COVID-19. Assay used: immunoSEQ multiplex PCR; TCRdb lists only in-frame clones, some missing. The table records around 240,000 clones, about 82% of them present only once. Sequencing input: PBMCs or T cells enriched from blood (not recorded which). Receptor source: a woman aged 45-60 years who had recovered from COVID-19.

The chain is built from TRBV7-8 and TRBJ2-1, with 8 positions matching TRBD2. V lost 4 bases and J lost 5; bases outside the gene matches: 7. Germline-derived CDR1 and CDR2 are SGHVS and FQNEAQ. The CDR3 is made up of 15 amino acids. CDR3 loop: CASSSRSGSNNEQFF. The CDR3 DNA follows: TGTGCCAGCAGCTCCCGAAGCGGGAGCAACAATGAGCAGTTCTTC. Looking up the rest from reference TRBV7-8 and TRBJ2-1 gives the full variable domain: GAGVSQSPRYKVAKRGQDVALRCDPISGHVSLFWYQQALGQGPEFLTYFQNEAQLDKSGLPSDRFFAERPEGSVSTLKIQRTQQEDSAVYLCASSSRSGSNNEQFFGPGTRLTVL.

The J gene is TRBJ2-7, the V gene TRBV5-1; D perhaps matches TRBD1 (5 bases). The CDR3 runs 15 residues. Trimming shortened V by 5 bases and J by 1 base, and 16 bases separated the two germline ends. Germline V lookup: CDR1 SGHRS, CDR2 YFSETQ. The CDR3 DNA sequence: TGCGCCAGCAGGGATGGGCCAAGGGGATCCTACGAGCAGTACTTC. Translating gives CASRDGPRGSYEQYF.

The chain combines TRBV4-3 with TRBJ1-4; D is ambiguous. The CDR3 covers 13 residues. Trimming took off 4 bases at V and 7 bases at J, with 10 bases between the two ends. Germline loops: CDR1 LGHNA, CDR2 YSLEER. For the CDR3, the DNA is TGCGCCAGCAGCCGGCAGGAGGGTGAAAAACTGTTTTTT. This translates into CASSRQEGEKLFF.

This clone occurred once. This rearrangement joins TRBV18 to TRBJ2-1, with 12 bases lining up with TRBD2. CDR3 length equals 18 residues. V lost 4 bases and J lost 0; bases outside the gene matches: 7. CDR1 KGHSH and CDR2 LQKENI come from the germline V gene. This CDR3 is CASSRSGLAGSSYNEQFF. CDR3 DNA sequence: TGTGCCAGCTCACGCTCGGGACTAGCGGGCAGCTCCTACAATGAGCAGTTCTTC. Based on the CDR3 plus reference TRBV18 and TRBJ2-1, the full variable domain is NAGVMQNPRHLVRRRGQEARLRCSPMKGHSHVYWYRQLPEEGLKFMVYLQKENIIDESGMPKERFSAEFPKEGPSILRIQQVVRGDSAAYFCASSRSGLAGSSYNEQFFGPGTRLTVL.

This rearrangement joins TRBV19 to TRBJ1-5; possibly TRBD1 for D (5 bases). The V and J ends lost 10 bases and 7 bases respectively, with 17 bases between them. The germline CDR1 and CDR2 sequences are LNHDA and SQIVND (reference sequence). There are 13 residues in the CDR3. The CDR3 DNA sequence: TGTGCCACCTGGAGGGGTTGGAACCAGCCCCAGCATTTT. Its translation is CATWRGWNQPQHF.

The V and J genes are TRBV19 and TRBJ1-1; perhaps TRBD1 as D (5 bases). V lost 6 bases and J lost 8, with 16 bases in between. Germline V gene data show CDR1 as LNHDA and CDR2 as SQIVND (reference sequence). The CDR3 length is 13 residues. The CDR3 is CASRPGHSVEAFF. The CDR3 DNA follows: TGTGCCAGTAGACCAGGACACTCAGTAGAAGCTTTCTTT.

The genes are TRBV6-5 and TRBJ1-1; 8 bases match TRBD1. This CDR3 has 14 amino acids. Germline V gene lookup returns CDR1 MNHEY and CDR2 SVGAGI. The V gene end was trimmed by 2 bases and the J gene end by 6 bases; junction bases not matched to a gene: 5. The CDR3: CASSYPGQVAEAFF. As DNA, the CDR3 is TGTGCCAGCAGTTACCCGGGACAGGTAGCTGAAGCTTTCTTT.

CDR3 bases: TGTGCCAGCTCACCCCGACTAGCGGGGAGCACAGATACGCAGTATTTT. Residues: CASSPRLAGSTDTQYF. The gene calls are TRBV18 and TRBJ2-3; 11 bases agree with TRBD2. The germline CDR1 and CDR2 sequences are KGHSH and LQKENI. With V trimmed by 3 bases and J by 0 bases, 2 bases remained unmatched. The length of the CDR3 is 16 residues.

The CDR3 sequence is CATSDNTGYPNEQFF. In DNA form, the CDR3 reads TGTGCCACCAGTGATAATACAGGGTACCCCAATGAGCAGTTCTTC. The chain carries TRBV24-1 and TRBJ2-1, with D perhaps TRBD1 (6 bases). CDR1 is KGHDR and CDR2 is SFDVKD in the germline V gene. This CDR3 region has 15 residues. Between the trimmed V and J ends, which lost 3 bases and 6 bases, there was a span of 14 bases.

The chain uses TRBV6-2 or TRBV6-3 and TRBJ1-1; maybe TRBD1 (5 bases). Germline V gives CDR1 MNHEY, CDR2 SVGEGT. CDR3 length: 14 amino acids. Trimming took 2 bases from V and 6 from J, leaving 13 bases between them. The CDR3 loop is CASSYVRAGAEAFF. CDR3 in DNA: TGTGCCAGCAGTTACGTCAGGGCTGGAGCTGAAGCTTTCTTT.

This chain's CDR3 is CASSPRGGYEQYF. CDR3 DNA: TGTGCCAGCAGCCCAAGGGGGGGATACGAGCAGTACTTC. V usage is TRBV6-2 or TRBV6-3 and J usage is TRBJ2-7; D is perhaps TRBD2 (7 bases). The CDR3 sequence is 13 residues long. Germline assignment: CDR1 MNHEY and CDR2 SVGEGT. V shed 6 bases and J shed 4 bases, with 13 bases lying between them.

The gene calls are TRBV11-3 and TRBJ2-5; 12 bases agree with TRBD2. V lost 5 bases to trimming and J lost 4 bases; unmatched junction nucleotides: 5. The CDR3 contains 15 residues. Looked up from germline, CDR1 is SGHNT and CDR2 is YENEEA. The CDR3: CASSPLAGGRETQYF. The CDR3 region has the DNA TGTGCCAGCAGCCCACTAGCGGGGGGAAGAGAGACCCAGTACTTC.

The chain couples TRBV4-1 to TRBJ1-2; no definite D call. Germline assignment: CDR1 MGHRA and CDR2 YSYEKL. The ends were cut back, 4 bases at V and 6 bases at J, with 18 bases in the middle. The CDR3 loop spans 15 amino acids. CDR3 in DNA: TGCGCCAGCAGCCGCCCAGGTCCGCTCTTCGATGGCTACACCTTC. Protein product: CASSRPGPLFDGYTF.

The chain uses TRBV5-6 and TRBJ1-1; no clear D gene. In germline, CDR1 is SGHDT, CDR2 YYEEEE. The V end was cut by 4 bases, the J end by 4 bases, with 5 bases between. CDR3 length: 11 amino acids. The CDR3: CASSGFTEAFF. The CDR3 DNA is TGTGCCAGCAGCGGCTTCACTGAAGCTTTCTTT.

V and J are TRBV19 and TRBJ1-3, with 8 positions matching TRBD1. The ends lost 8 bases at V and 4 bases at J; junction bases unmatched: 4. This CDR3 contains 13 residues. Germline assignment: CDR1 LNHDA and CDR2 SQIVND (reference sequence). Here the CDR3 DNA reads TGTGCCAGTCAGGGGGCCTGGGGAAACACCATATATTTT. Translation: CASQGAWGNTIYF.

The V and J genes are TRBV6-5 and TRBJ2-7, with 12 nucleotides matching TRBD2. Germline CDR1 is MNHEY and CDR2 is SVGAGI. V was pared by 6 bases and J by 3 bases, with 6 bases of the junction left unmatched. CDR3 length equals 15 residues. The CDR3 DNA sequence: TGTGCCAGCAGATGGGAGACTAGCGGGAGCTACGAGCAGTACTTC. Amino acid sequence: CASRWETSGSYEQYF.

DNA for the CDR3: TGCACCAGCAGCCAAGCCCTCCCTACAGGGGTGAGCAATCAGCCCCAGCATTTT. Translation gives CTSSQALPTGVSNQPQHF. J is TRBJ1-5 and V is TRBV1; the table calls TRBD1, which could not be checked here. TRBV1 is flagged as a pseudogene. The CDR3 runs to 18 residues.

The chain combines TRBV30 with TRBJ1-6; the D gene is possibly TRBD1 (6 bases). The V end was cut by 8 bases, the J end by 8 bases, with 19 bases between. Per germline, CDR1 GTSNPN and CDR2 SVGIG (reference sequence). The CDR3 is made up of 14 amino acids. Here the CDR3 DNA reads TGTGCCGCCAGAACAGGGCTTGTAGATTCACCCCTCCACTTT. Its protein product is CAARTGLVDSPLHF.

In regard to this clone: The same CDR3 arises from other DNA sequences in this sample as well. The chain recombines TRBV6-5 with TRBJ1-1; D might be TRBD1 (5 bases). This CDR3 has 15 amino acids. The ends were cut back, 0 bases at V and 1 base at J, with 9 bases in the middle. CDR1 MNHEY and CDR2 SVGAGI come from the germline V gene. CDR3 residues: CASSYSIQGNTEAFF. The CDR3 DNA reads TGTGCCAGCAGTTACTCCATCCAGGGGAACACTGAAGCTTTCTTT.

The chain links TRBV5-4 to TRBJ1-4, with D uncertain. This CDR3 has 13 residues. Germline V gives CDR1 SGHNT, CDR2 YYREEE (reference sequence). With 4 bases removed from V and 4 bases from J, the gap between germline ends came to 8 bases. CDR3 region: CASSTARNEKLFF. The CDR3 bases are TGTGCCAGCAGCACAGCCCGTAATGAAAAACTGTTTTTT.

This clone has a single count. The genes are TRBV18 and TRBJ2-3; TRBD2 matches 10 bases. Looked up from germline, CDR1 is KGHSH and CDR2 is LQKENI. V was pared by 5 bases and J by 1 base, with 3 bases of the junction left unmatched. The CDR3 spans 15 residues. CDR3 loop: CASSFLAGGTDTQYF. CDR3 DNA sequence: TGTGCCAGCTCATTCCTAGCGGGGGGCACAGATACGCAGTATTTT.

The chain has TRBV24-1 and TRBJ2-5; 14 nucleotides match TRBD2. The V segment lost 3 bases and the J segment 5 bases; nucleotides outside the gene matches: 7. The CDR3 covers 17 residues. CDR1 KGHDR and CDR2 SFDVKD come from the germline V gene. CDR3 nucleotides: TGTGCCACCAGTGATCCCGCCGGGACTAGCGGGAGTGAGACCCAGTACTTC. It specifies CATSDPAGTSGSETQYF.

This chain connects TRBV19 to TRBJ1-2; D remains ambiguous. Trimming took 0 bases from V and 8 from J, leaving 10 bases between them. The CDR3 sequence is 13 residues long. Germline V gene data show CDR1 as LNHDA and CDR2 as SQIVND (reference sequence). The CDR3 DNA reads as TGTGCCAGTAGTATAGATCGGGTTTTCGGCTACACCTTC. Its translation is CASSIDRVFGYTF.